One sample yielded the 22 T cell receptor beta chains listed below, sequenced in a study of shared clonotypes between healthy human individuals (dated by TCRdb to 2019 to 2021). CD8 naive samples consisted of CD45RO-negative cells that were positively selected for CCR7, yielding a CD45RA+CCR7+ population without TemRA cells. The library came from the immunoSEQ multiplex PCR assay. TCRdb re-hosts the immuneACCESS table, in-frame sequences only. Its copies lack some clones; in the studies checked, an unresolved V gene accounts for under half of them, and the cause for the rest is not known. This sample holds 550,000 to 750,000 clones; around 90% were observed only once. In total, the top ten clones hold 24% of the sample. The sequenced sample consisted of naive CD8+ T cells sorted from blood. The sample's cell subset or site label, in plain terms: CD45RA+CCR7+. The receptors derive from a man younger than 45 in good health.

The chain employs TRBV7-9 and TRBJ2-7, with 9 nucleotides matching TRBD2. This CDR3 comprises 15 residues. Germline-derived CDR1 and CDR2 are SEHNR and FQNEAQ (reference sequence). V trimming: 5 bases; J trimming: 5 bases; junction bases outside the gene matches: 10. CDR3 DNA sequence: TGTGCCAGCAGCCAGACTAGCGGAGAAAAGGACGAGCAGTACTTC. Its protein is CASSQTSGEKDEQYF.

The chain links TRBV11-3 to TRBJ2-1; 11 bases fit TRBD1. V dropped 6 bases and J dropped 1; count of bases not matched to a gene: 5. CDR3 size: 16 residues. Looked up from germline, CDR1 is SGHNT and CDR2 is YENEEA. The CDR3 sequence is CASSSGQGASYNEQFF. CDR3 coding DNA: TGTGCCAGCAGTTCCGGACAGGGGGCATCCTACAATGAGCAGTTCTTC.

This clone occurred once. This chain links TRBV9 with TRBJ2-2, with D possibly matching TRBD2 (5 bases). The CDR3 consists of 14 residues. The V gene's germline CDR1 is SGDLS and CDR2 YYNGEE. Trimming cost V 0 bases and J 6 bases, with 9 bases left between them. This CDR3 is CASSVGQAAGELFF. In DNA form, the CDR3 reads TGTGCCAGCAGCGTAGGTCAAGCGGCCGGGGAGCTGTTTTTT.

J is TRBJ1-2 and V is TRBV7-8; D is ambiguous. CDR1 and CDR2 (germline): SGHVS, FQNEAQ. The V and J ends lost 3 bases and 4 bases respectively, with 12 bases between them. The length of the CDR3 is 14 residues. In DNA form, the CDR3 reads TGTGCCAGCAGCTTGAGAGTGGATGGCTATGGCTACACCTTC. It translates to CASSLRVDGYGYTF.

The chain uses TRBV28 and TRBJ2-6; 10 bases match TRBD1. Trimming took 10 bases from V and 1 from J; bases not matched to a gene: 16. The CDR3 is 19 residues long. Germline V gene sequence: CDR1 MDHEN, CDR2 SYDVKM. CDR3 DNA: TGTGCCACCTCGGGGACAGGGGATGCCCGACCGTCTGGGGCCAACGTCCTGACTTTC. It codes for CATSGTGDARPSGANVLTF.

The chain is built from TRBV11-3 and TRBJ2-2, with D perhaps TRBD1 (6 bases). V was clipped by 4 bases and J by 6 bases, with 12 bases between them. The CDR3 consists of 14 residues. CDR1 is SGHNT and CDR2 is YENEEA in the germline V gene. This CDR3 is CASSSGHPPGELFF. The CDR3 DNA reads TGTGCCAGCAGCTCGGGACACCCTCCCGGGGAGCTGTTTTTT.

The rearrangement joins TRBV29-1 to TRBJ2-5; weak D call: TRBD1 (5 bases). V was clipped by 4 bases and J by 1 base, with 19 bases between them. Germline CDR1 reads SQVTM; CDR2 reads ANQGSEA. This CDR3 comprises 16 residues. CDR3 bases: TGCAGCGTTGTTTTCTTCAGGGCGAGGTTCCAAGAGACCCAGTACTTC. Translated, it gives CSVVFFRARFQETQYF.

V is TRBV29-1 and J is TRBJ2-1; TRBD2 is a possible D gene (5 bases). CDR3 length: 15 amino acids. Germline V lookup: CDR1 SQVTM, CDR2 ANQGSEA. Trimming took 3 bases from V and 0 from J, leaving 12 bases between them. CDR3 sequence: CSVEGSKSSYNEQFF. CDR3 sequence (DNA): TGCAGCGTTGAGGGGAGCAAGAGCTCCTACAATGAGCAGTTCTTC.

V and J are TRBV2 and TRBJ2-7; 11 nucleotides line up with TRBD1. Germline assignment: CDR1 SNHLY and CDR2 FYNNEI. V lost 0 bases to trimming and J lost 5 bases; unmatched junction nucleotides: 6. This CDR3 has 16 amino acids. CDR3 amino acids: CASSEARDRGWDEQYF. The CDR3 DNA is TGTGCCAGCAGTGAAGCACGGGACAGGGGGTGGGACGAGCAGTACTTC.

The CDR3 coding sequence is TGTGCCAGCGTGCAAGGGGGGGCCCGAACCGGGGAGCTGTTTTTT. Its translation: CASVQGGARTGELFF. The chain joins TRBV2 to TRBJ2-2; TRBD2 is a possible D gene (7 bases). Germline values: CDR1 SNHLY, CDR2 FYNNEI. The CDR3 is made up of 15 amino acids. Deletions cut 8 bases from V and 5 bases from J, with 18 bases between.

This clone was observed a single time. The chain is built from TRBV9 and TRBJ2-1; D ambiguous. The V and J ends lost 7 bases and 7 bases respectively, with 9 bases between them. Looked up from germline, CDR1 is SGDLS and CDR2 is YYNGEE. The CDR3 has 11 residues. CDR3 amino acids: CASGRLNEQFF. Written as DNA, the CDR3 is TGTGCCAGCGGACGCCTGAATGAGCAGTTCTTC.

The CDR3 nucleotides are TGCGCCAGCACCACACCCGGACAGGGGTTTGAGACCCAGTACTTC. This translates into CASTTPGQGFETQYF. This sequence joins TRBV5-1 and TRBJ2-5, with 9 positions matching TRBD1. From germline, CDR1 is SGHRS and CDR2 YFSETQ. This CDR3 has 15 amino acids. Unmatched junction bases numbered 11, after V lost 6 bases and J lost 5 bases.

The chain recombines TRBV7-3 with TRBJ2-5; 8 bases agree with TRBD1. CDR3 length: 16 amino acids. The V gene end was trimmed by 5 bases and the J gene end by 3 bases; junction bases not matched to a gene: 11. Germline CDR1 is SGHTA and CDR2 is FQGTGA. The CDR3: CASSLPVGTGEETQYF. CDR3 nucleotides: TGTGCCAGCAGCCTCCCCGTCGGGACAGGCGAAGAGACCCAGTACTTC.

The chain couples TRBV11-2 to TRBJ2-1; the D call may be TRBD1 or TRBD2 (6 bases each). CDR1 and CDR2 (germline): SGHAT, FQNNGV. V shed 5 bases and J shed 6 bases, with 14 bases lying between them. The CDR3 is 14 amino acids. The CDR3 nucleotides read TGTGCCAGCAGCCAAGGAGGAGGGGGCAATGAGCAGTTCTTC. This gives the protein CASSQGGGGNEQFF.

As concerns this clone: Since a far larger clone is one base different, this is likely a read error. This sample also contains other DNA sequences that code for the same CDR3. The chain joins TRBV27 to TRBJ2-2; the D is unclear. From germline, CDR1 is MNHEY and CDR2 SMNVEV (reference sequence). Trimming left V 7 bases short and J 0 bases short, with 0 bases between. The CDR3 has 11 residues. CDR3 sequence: CASTNTGELFF. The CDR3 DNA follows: TGTGCCAGCACGAACACCGGGGAGCTGTTTTTT.

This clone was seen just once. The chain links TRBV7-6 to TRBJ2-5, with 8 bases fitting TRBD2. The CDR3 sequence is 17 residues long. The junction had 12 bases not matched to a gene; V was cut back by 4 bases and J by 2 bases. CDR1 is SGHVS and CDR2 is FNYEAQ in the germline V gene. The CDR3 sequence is CASSSRWGGRKQETQYF. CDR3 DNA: TGTGCCAGCAGCTCGAGGTGGGGCGGGAGGAAACAAGAGACCCAGTACTTC.

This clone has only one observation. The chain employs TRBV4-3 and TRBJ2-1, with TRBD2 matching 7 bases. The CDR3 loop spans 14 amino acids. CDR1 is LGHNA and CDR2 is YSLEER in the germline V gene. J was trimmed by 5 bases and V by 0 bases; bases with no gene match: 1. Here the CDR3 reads CASSQDLADNEQFF. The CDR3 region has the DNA TGCGCCAGCAGCCAAGACCTAGCGGACAATGAGCAGTTCTTC.

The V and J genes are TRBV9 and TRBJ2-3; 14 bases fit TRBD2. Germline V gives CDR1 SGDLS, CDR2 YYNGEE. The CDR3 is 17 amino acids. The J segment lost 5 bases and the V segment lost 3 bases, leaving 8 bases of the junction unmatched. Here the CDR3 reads CASSGLAGGPGGDTQYF. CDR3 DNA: TGTGCCAGCAGCGGACTAGCGGGAGGGCCCGGAGGAGATACGCAGTATTTT.

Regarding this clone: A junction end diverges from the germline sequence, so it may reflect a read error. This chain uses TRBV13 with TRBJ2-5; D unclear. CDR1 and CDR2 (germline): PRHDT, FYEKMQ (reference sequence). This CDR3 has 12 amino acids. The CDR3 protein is CVSSLFQETQYF. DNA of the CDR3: TGTGTCAGCAGCCTCTTCCAAGAGACCCAGTACTTC. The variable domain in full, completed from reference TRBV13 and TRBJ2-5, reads AAGVIQSPRHLIKEKRETATLKCYPIPRHDTVYWYQQGPGQDPQFLISFYEKMQSDKGSIPDRFSAQQFSDYHSELNMSSLELGDSALYFCVSSLFQETQYFGPGTRLLVL.

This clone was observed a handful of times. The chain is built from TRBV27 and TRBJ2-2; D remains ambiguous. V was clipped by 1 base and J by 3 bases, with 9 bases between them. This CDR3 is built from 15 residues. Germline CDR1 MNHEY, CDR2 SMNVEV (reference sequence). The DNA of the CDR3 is TGTGCCAGCAGTTTATTGGGCGCGTACACCGGGGAGCTGTTTTTT. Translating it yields CASSLLGAYTGELFF.

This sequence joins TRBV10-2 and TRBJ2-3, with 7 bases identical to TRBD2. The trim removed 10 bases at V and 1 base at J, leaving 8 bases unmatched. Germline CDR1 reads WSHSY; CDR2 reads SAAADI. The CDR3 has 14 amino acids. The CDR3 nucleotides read TGCGCCACCGGGGGGAGGGCCGGCACAGATACGCAGTATTTT. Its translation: CATGGRAGTDTQYF.

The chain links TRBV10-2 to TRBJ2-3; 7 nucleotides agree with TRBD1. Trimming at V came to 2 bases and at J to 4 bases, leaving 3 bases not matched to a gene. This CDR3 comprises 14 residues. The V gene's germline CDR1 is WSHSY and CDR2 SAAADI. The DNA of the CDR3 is TGCGCCAGCAGTGAGAGGGGGCGATCAGATACGCAGTATTTT. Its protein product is CASSERGRSDTQYF.